This T cell receptor beta chain was retrieved from a study of regulatory T cells in long-lasting Graves disease. For TCR beta, libraries came from iRepertoire HTBI primers and Arm-PCR of CDR3 regions. TCRdb processed the multiplex PCR reads anew with MiXCR; each CDR3 protein has one entry. The sample records 420,000 or so distinct CDR3 sequences, roughly 15% being singletons. This clonotype was counted many times. The time point: newly diagnosed GD, antithyroid drugs for less than 3 months. From RNA extracted from PBMCs, the TCR library was made. Another study also made use of these data, one on T cells in Graves' hyperthyroidism and ophthalmopathy.

Sequencing was performed on peripheral blood mononuclear cells (PBMCs), taken at new diagnosis, from a patient treated with antithyroid drugs. This clonotype was obtained from a woman under 30 with Graves disease.

The CDR3 nucleotides read TGCAGTGCTCCGTCCGGGACAGGGAATAACGAGCAGTACTTC. This translates into CSAPSGTGNNEQYF. The chain employs TRBV20-1 and TRBJ2-7; 9 nucleotides agree with TRBD1. CDR3 length equals 14 residues. Germline loops: CDR1 DFQATT, CDR2 SNEGSKA (reference sequence). The V gene end was trimmed by 5 bases and the J gene end by 5 bases; junction bases not matched to a gene: 10.